Reported below is one T cell receptor beta chain. Its antigen is not known. The CDR3 extends over 16 amino acids. V was trimmed by 1 base and J by 5 bases, leaving 17 bases between them. CDR1 is LGHNA and CDR2 is YSLEER in the germline V gene. This entry belongs to a study of cytomegalovirus exposure and HLA in healthy donors. Background on the study: From HLA-typed donors, an early data release held approximately 85 million unique TCRs.

Primers included in the PCR were 60 Vbeta and 13 Jbeta primers. Original analysis: In a later analysis, around 12 million of approximately 86 million unique beta chains occurred in at least two donors. Generated by immunoSEQ multiplex PCR, the TCRdb table keeps only in-frame clones and is missing some. V and J calls and clone size are as listed in that table; D and trimming were resolved from the DNA. The specimen's table records 70,000 or so clones. Overall study results and limits: Investigators reported around 150 TCR beta chains as tied to cytomegalovirus.

The donors were healthy bone marrow donors. The chain has TRBV4-3 and TRBJ1-2; D call uncertain. The sample comprised PBMCs. This clonotype was sampled from a female donor in good health and CMV-seropositive. Written as DNA, the CDR3 is TGCGCCAGCAGCCAAGCAGGAGGCGACCGGAAATATGGCTACACCTTC. This codes for CASSQAGGDRKYGYTF.